This T cell receptor beta chain was recovered during a study of T cells in Graves' hyperthyroidism and ophthalmopathy. This clonotype was counted at least ten times. From RNA transcripts, TCR beta CDR3 regions were amplified. HTBI primers drove first-round RT-PCR of the TCR CDR3. One entry per CDR3 protein results from TCRdb running MiXCR on the multiplex PCR reads. Among under 350,000 distinct CDR3 sequences, 15% to 20% were seen once, and the ten largest hold approximately 60%. 10 ml of fresh peripheral blood supplied the PBMCs. Germline CDR1 is SGHTA and CDR2 is FQGNSA. V was clipped by 4 bases and J by 5 bases; unmatched bases: 5. The CDR3 runs to 15 residues.

The specimen sequenced was blood. The clonotype comes from a woman in her sixties or seventies with Graves' ophthalmopathy. The gene calls are TRBV7-2 and TRBJ2-2, with TRBD1 matching over 9 bases. The CDR3 DNA follows: TGTGCCAGCAGCTCGAGACAGGGGGGGACCGGGGAGCTGTTTTTT. As protein: CASSSRQGGTGELFF.